This T cell receptor beta chain was captured by sequencing in a study of T cells after posttransplantation cyclophosphamide. Details on this clone: Antigen: not known.

Findings and limits, study-wide: Later blood repertoires were often dominated by clones from the donor CD8+ memory compartment. Blood and skin or GI T cell repertoires showed limited TRB overlap. TRB clonality was highly associated with recipient CMV seropositivity and reactivation.

The related graft donor's blood sample was taken on the day of bone marrow donation. Assay used: immunoSEQ multiplex PCR; TCRdb lists only in-frame clones, some missing. This sample has 66,000 or so clones, with just over 90% found just once. Trimming stripped 1 base from V and 8 bases from J, with 8 bases between. Looked up from germline, CDR1 is SNHLY and CDR2 is FYNNEI. The CDR3 covers 12 residues. Sequencing input: PBMCs. V usage is TRBV2 and J usage is TRBJ1-2; D not certain. The sequence was collected from a woman aged 25-40 years in good health and a related stem cell transplant donor. This chain's CDR3 is CASSEDSGGYTF. CDR3 bases: TGTGCCAGCAGTGAAGACAGCGGGGGCTACACCTTC.